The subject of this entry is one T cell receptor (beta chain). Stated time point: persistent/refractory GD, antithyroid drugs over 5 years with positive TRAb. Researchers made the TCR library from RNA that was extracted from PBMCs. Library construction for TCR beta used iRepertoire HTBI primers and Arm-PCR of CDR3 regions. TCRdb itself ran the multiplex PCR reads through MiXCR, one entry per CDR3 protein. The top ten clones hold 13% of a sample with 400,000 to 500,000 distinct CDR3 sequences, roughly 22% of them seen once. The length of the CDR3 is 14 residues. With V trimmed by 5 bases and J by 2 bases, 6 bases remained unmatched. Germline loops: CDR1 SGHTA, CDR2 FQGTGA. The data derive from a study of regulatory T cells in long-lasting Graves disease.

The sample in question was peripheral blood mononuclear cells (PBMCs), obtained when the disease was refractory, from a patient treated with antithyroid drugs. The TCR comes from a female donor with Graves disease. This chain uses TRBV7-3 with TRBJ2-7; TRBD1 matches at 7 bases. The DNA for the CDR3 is TGTGCCAGCAGCGAACAGGGGTCCGCCTACGAGCAGTACTTC. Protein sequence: CASSEQGSAYEQYF.